The source of this TCR beta chain is a study of memory CD8 T cells in hepatitis C reinfection. At the level of the study: Chronic HCV followed reinfection in a couple of donors who cleared primary infection. Reinfection meant HCV RNA positivity after two negatives ≥60 days apart.

Time point here: pre-reinfection, 55 to 20 weeks before reinfection detection. The sorted cells went straight to TCR sequencing with no prior in vitro expansion. Regarding this clone: Its antigen is as yet unknown.

The data were produced by immunoSEQ multiplex PCR, yet TCRdb's version contains in-frame clones alone and is incomplete. The sample lists about 50,000 clones, about 90% occurring once. Overall study results and limits: Conclusions on public clonotypes and secondary clearance were not definitive with about 5 donors.

Germline V gene sequence: CDR1 LGHNA, CDR2 YNFKEQ. With 3 bases removed from V and 7 bases from J, the gap between germline ends came to 18 bases. This CDR3 is 15 amino acids long. The chain recombines TRBV4-2 with TRBJ1-1; TRBD1 is a possible D gene (5 bases). This receptor was identified in a man aged 18 to 30 with hepatitis C virus infection. Material: naive CD8+ T cells sorted from blood. Here the CDR3 reads CASSQDRAGGDEAFF. Written as DNA, the CDR3 is TGTGCCAGCAGCCAGGACCGGGCCGGGGGGGATGAAGCTTTCTTT.